The sequence of this TCR beta chain was determined in a study of cytomegalovirus exposure and HLA in healthy donors. Notes on the study in general: For presence/absence analyses, sequencing depth was assumed to be roughly uniform across donors. Fewer N-insertions (relative to the roughly 700-donor mean) were reportedly seen in an Asian-associated ancestry cluster in a later analysis. Rarity held for most TCR sequences, but there were some public TCRs that occurred in many donors.

Trimming cost V 6 bases and J 4 bases; bases outside gene matches: 14. Germline V gene lookup returns CDR1 SQVTM and CDR2 ANQGSEA. This CDR3 region has 16 residues. Concerning this clone itself: Its specificity is not known.

Primers included in the PCR were 60 Vbeta and 13 Jbeta primers. The data were produced by immunoSEQ multiplex PCR, yet TCRdb's version contains in-frame clones alone and is incomplete. Of some 200,000 clones in the sample, 70% to 80% were seen once. The origin of this receptor is a male donor in good health and CMV-seropositive. Sequencing was performed on PBMCs. The chain employs TRBV29-1 and TRBJ2-7; the match to TRBD2 covers 11 bases. The CDR3 spells CSVRGDLAGGQYEQYF. The CDR3 DNA follows: TGCAGCGTCCGAGGTGATTTAGCGGGGGGGCAATACGAGCAGTACTTC.